Presented here are 20 T cell receptor beta chains from one specimen sequenced in a study of T cell responses to AZD1222 COVID-19 vaccine. Produced via immunoSEQ multiplex PCR; TCRdb's table is partial and in-frame only. Counted here are over 100,000 clones, about nine tenths occurring once; the ten biggest clones make up roughly 5.3%. The sample was peripheral blood, taken on day 0 of AZD1222 vaccination. These receptor sequences come from an adult in good health.

This clone was observed a handful of times. This rearrangement joins TRBV3-1 (or the pseudogene TRBV3-2) to TRBJ2-1; possible D gene TRBD2, 6 bases. V was trimmed by 1 base and J by 0 bases, leaving 22 bases between them. This CDR3 is built from 20 residues. Germline V gene data show CDR1 as LGHDT and CDR2 as YNNKEL (reference sequence). CDR3 amino acids: CASSQAHQRDGSDSYNEQFF. CDR3 nucleotides: TGTGCCAGCAGCCAAGCCCATCAGAGGGACGGGAGTGACTCCTACAATGAGCAGTTCTTC.

The V call is TRBV4-3, the J call TRBJ2-7, with TRBD2 identical over 7 bases. The V and J ends lost 1 base and 7 bases, in that order; junction bases with no gene match: 7. Germline lookup yields CDR1 LGHNA and CDR2 YSLEER. The CDR3 has 14 amino acids. CDR3 protein: CASSQGAGSGEQYF. DNA of the CDR3: TGCGCCAGCAGCCAAGGAGCGGGAAGTGGGGAGCAGTACTTC.

The gene calls are TRBV5-4 and TRBJ2-1, with D uncertain. The V end lost 4 bases, the J end lost 4 bases, and 9 bases lay between the germline ends. Germline V gene data show CDR1 as SGHNT and CDR2 as YYREEE (reference sequence). CDR3 length: 13 amino acids. In nucleotides, the CDR3 is TGTGCCAGCAGCGTGGAACATTACAATGAGCAGTTCTTC. As protein: CASSVEHYNEQFF.

This chain joins TRBV5-1 and TRBJ2-7; the match to TRBD1 covers 7 bases. Germline assignment: CDR1 SGHRS and CDR2 YFSETQ. With 0 bases clipped from V and 3 bases from J, the junction kept 6 bases outside the gene matches. The CDR3 is 15 residues long. This CDR3 is CASSLVSGTVYEQYF. Here the CDR3 DNA reads TGCGCCAGCAGCTTGGTCTCAGGGACAGTCTACGAGCAGTACTTC.

The rearrangement links TRBV7-2 to TRBJ1-1; 7 bases fit TRBD1. J was trimmed by 8 bases and V by 1 base; bases with no gene match: 4. Germline CDR1 SGHTA, CDR2 FQGNSA. The length of the CDR3 is 13 residues. CDR3 coding DNA: TGTGCCAGCAGCTTAGTAGGGGACAGCGAAGCTTTCTTT. Protein sequence: CASSLVGDSEAFF.

Only one count was recorded for this clone. This chain joins TRBV28 and TRBJ1-5, with D unresolved. Looked up from germline, CDR1 is MDHEN and CDR2 is SYDVKM. Between the trimmed V and J ends, which lost 3 bases and 6 bases, there was a span of 15 bases. There are 15 residues in the CDR3. The CDR3 region is CASSFSDTRSQPQHF. The CDR3 nucleotides read TGTGCCAGCAGTTTTTCCGACACCCGGAGTCAGCCCCAGCATTTT.

The gene calls are TRBV10-2 and TRBJ1-1, with no clear D. The germline V gene has CDR1 WSHSY and CDR2 SAAADI. The CDR3 loop spans 13 amino acids. V dropped 0 bases and J dropped 2 bases, with 4 bases sitting between them. CDR3 amino acids: CASSESPNTEAFF. CDR3 in DNA: TGCGCCAGCAGTGAGTCCCCCAACACTGAAGCTTTCTTT.

The V and J genes are TRBV4-3 and TRBJ1-2, with D uncertain. The germline gives CDR1 LGHNA, CDR2 YSLEER. The V end lost 0 bases, the J end lost 6 bases, and 14 bases lay between the germline ends. CDR3 length equals 15 residues. The DNA for the CDR3 is TGCGCCAGCAGCCAAGATGGGGAGCCCAACGATGGCTACACCTTC. Its translation: CASSQDGEPNDGYTF.

J is TRBJ2-3 and V is TRBV3-1 (or the pseudogene TRBV3-2), with unresolved D. The CDR3 is made up of 12 amino acids. Germline V gene lookup returns CDR1 LGHDT and CDR2 YNNKEL (reference sequence). The germline V and J ends were trimmed by 2 bases and 5 bases, with 5 bases remaining between them. This CDR3 reads CASSQSGDTQYF. The CDR3 DNA reads as TGTGCCAGCAGCCAATCAGGAGATACGCAGTATTTT.

This chain joins TRBV3-1 (or the pseudogene TRBV3-2) and TRBJ2-7; perhaps TRBD2 as D (6 bases). In germline, CDR1 is LGHDT, CDR2 YNNKEL (reference sequence). The CDR3 has 13 residues. V lost 4 bases and J lost 3, with 10 bases in between. CDR3 sequence (DNA): TGTGCCAGCAGCCGTGGGACTCTCTACGAGCAGTACTTC. Translated, it gives CASSRGTLYEQYF.

This clone appeared once. Within the sample, other DNA sequences also encode this same CDR3. This chain uses TRBV18 with TRBJ1-5; 7 positions match TRBD1. The CDR3 is made up of 14 amino acids. After removal of 6 bases from V and 2 bases from J, the junction contained 4 bases not matched to a gene. Germline CDR1 KGHSH, CDR2 LQKENI. CDR3 sequence: CASSDTGGNQPQHF. CDR3 DNA sequence: TGTGCCAGCTCTGACACAGGGGGCAATCAGCCCCAGCATTTT.

The V call is TRBV27, the J call TRBJ1-5; 7 bases match TRBD1. The CDR3 sequence is 15 residues long. Germline V lookup: CDR1 MNHEY, CDR2 SMNVEV (reference sequence). J was trimmed by 2 bases and V by 2 bases; bases with no gene match: 3. In nucleotides, the CDR3 is TGTGCCAGCAGTTTACAGGGGGATGGCAATCAGCCCCAGCATTTT. This encodes CASSLQGDGNQPQHF.

The V gene is TRBV5-1, the J gene TRBJ1-1, with 8 bases lining up with TRBD1. The ends lost 4 bases at V and 0 bases at J; junction bases unmatched: 8. Per the germline V gene, CDR1 is SGHRS and CDR2 is YFSETQ. The CDR3 is made up of 16 amino acids. CDR3 loop: CASSPGQGYMNTEAFF. As DNA, the CDR3 is TGCGCCAGCAGCCCAGGACAGGGCTACATGAACACTGAAGCTTTCTTT. Combining the CDR3 with reference TRBV5-1 and TRBJ1-1 gives the whole variable domain KAGVTQTPRYLIKTRGQQVTLSCSPISGHRSVSWYQQTPGQGLQFLFEYFSETQRNKGNFPGRFSGRQFSNSRSEMNVSTLELGDSALYLCASSPGQGYMNTEAFFGQGTRLTVV.

The CDR3 sequence: CASSTGGSQFF. In DNA, the CDR3 is TGTGCCAGCAGTACTGGGGGGTCGCAGTTCTTC. The chain links TRBV6-5 to TRBJ2-1; perhaps TRBD2 as D (6 bases). CDR1 and CDR2 from the germline V gene are MNHEY and SVGAGI. Trimming took off 5 bases at V and 12 bases at J, with 11 bases between the two ends. The CDR3 consists of 11 residues.

CDR3 sequence (DNA): TGTGCCAGCAGCTTGGGTCTTAACGAAAAACTGTTTTTT. Protein: CASSLGLNEKLFF. The chain recombines TRBV5-5 with TRBJ1-4; D unclear. Germline V gene sequence: CDR1 SGHKS, CDR2 YYEKEE (reference sequence). Trimming took off 0 bases at V and 8 bases at J, with 8 bases between the two ends. There are 13 residues in the CDR3.

V is TRBV27 and J is TRBJ1-2; the D is unclear. Germline V gene sequence: CDR1 MNHEY, CDR2 SMNVEV (reference sequence). V lost 2 bases to trimming and J lost 0 bases, with 7 bases between them. The CDR3 has 14 amino acids. DNA for the CDR3: TGTGCCAGCAGTTTAAGACGAACTAACTATGGCTACACCTTC. It yields the protein CASSLRRTNYGYTF.

The chain couples TRBV7-8 to TRBJ2-7; no reliable D call. Germline assignment: CDR1 SGHVS and CDR2 FQNEAQ. This CDR3 spans 13 amino acids. V lost 5 bases and J lost 3, with 11 bases in between. The CDR3 DNA reads as TGTGCCAGCAGCGTCAGGTTGTACTACGAGCAGTACTTC. It specifies CASSVRLYYEQYF.

The gene calls are TRBV19 and TRBJ2-1, with 8 bases matching TRBD1. Germline CDR1 LNHDA, CDR2 SQIVND (reference sequence). The junction had 24 bases not matched to a gene; V was cut back by 5 bases and J by 6 bases. The CDR3 spans 20 residues. The CDR3 loop reads CASSGRDRLPRSTYSNEQFF. The CDR3 DNA is TGTGCCAGTAGTGGCCGGGACAGGTTGCCGCGTTCGACATACTCCAATGAGCAGTTCTTC.

The chain has TRBV19 and TRBJ2-7, with D maybe TRBD2 (6 bases). The ends were cut back, 4 bases at V and 7 bases at J, with 17 bases in the middle. There are 14 residues in the CDR3. Germline loops: CDR1 LNHDA, CDR2 SQIVND (reference sequence). The CDR3 region is CASSSSTDGGEQYF. As DNA, the CDR3 is TGTGCCAGTAGTAGTTCAACGGATGGAGGGGAGCAGTACTTC.

The sample holds one count of this clone. The rearrangement links TRBV6-4 to TRBJ1-2, with D possibly TRBD1 on 5 matching bases. Germline CDR1 reads MRHNA; CDR2 reads SNTAGT. CDR3 length: 16 amino acids. Trimming took 8 bases from V and 2 from J, leaving 21 bases between them. CDR3 protein: CASRLQAGTSNYGYTF. The CDR3 DNA reads TGTGCCAGCCGCCTTCAGGCAGGGACCTCGAACTATGGCTACACCTTC.